This record concerns one T cell receptor (beta chain) sequence. What it recognizes is unknown. The source of the sample is a study of OX40 agonist ivuxolimab in advanced cancers. On the study more broadly: Patients received ivuxolimab, an intravenous treatment, every 2 weeks at 0.01 to 10 mg/kg. Therapy given before enrollment (anti-PD-1, anti-PD-L1 or anti-CTLA-4) was allowed, and 40% had some. Study observations and caveats: At 0.1 to 3.0 mg/kg and by week 6, CD4+ and CD8+ T cells in the blood had expanded clonally. No antigen was identified for the clonally expanded peripheral T cells.

The germline CDR1 and CDR2 sequences are MNHEY and SMNVEV (reference sequence). V was clipped by 5 bases and J by 4 bases; unmatched bases: 9. The CDR3 loop spans 15 amino acids. Profiling relied on immunoSEQ multiplex PCR, and the TCRdb table lists in-frame clones only, not all of them. The sample has some 65,000 clones, around 86% seen once. The chain combines TRBV27 with TRBJ1-2, with 8 bases matching TRBD1. The sample was CD4+ or CD8+ T cells sorted from blood, taken in a trial of the OX40 agonist ivuxolimab. This TCR was recovered from an adult with an advanced solid tumor such as melanoma, head and neck, liver or kidney cancer. The chain's CDR3 is CASSQRDRPLYGYTF. The CDR3, as DNA: TGTGCCAGCAGTCAAAGGGACAGGCCTCTCTATGGCTACACCTTC.